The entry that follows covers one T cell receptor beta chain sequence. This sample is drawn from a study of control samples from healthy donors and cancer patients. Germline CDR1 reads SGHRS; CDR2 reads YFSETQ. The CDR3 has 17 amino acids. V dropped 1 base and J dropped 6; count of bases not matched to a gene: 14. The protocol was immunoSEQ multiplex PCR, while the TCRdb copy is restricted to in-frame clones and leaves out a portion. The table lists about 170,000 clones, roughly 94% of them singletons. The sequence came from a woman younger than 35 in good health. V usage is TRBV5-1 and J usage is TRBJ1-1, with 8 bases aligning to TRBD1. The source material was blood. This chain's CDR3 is CASSLHNPGQVAPEAFF. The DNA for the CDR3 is TGCGCCAGCAGCTTGCATAACCCGGGACAGGTCGCTCCTGAAGCTTTCTTT.